These T cell receptor beta chains were read from a single sample in a study of shared clonotypes between healthy human individuals. Libraries were prepared by immunoSEQ multiplex PCR; TCRdb keeps only in-frame clonotypes and omits some of them. The data contain around 510,000 clones, roughly 95% of them seen just once; the ten biggest clones take up about 0.068%. Specimen: naive CD4+ T cells sorted from blood. The source of these receptors is a woman in her thirties in good health. Both conserved end residues are part of each CDR3. The D gene is left open where the match is weak. For some rows the clone size is stated as once, few or many, or as a class when expanded; others skip it.

D gene | J gene | V gene | clone size | CDR3 DNA | CDR3 protein
. | TRBJ2-3 | TRBV18 | . | TGTGCCAGCTCTCGGGGATTGGCGACAGATACGCAGTATTTT | CASSRGLATDTQYF
. | TRBJ2-5 | TRBV2 | . | TGTGCCAGCTCTAGGGATGTACTAGCCGTACAAGAGACCCAGTACTTC | CASSRDVLAVQETQYF
. | TRBJ2-1 | TRBV5-6 | . | TGTGCCAGCAGCCCAGGTCCGGGGAGCATTGAGAATGAGCAGTTCTTC | CASSPGPGSIENEQFF
TRBD1 | TRBJ1-4 | TRBV15 | . | TGTGCCACCAGCAGAGGGAAACAGGGGCATGAAAAACTGTTTTTT | CATSRGKQGHEKLFF
. | TRBJ2-5 | TRBV18 | . | TGTGCCAGCTCACCTCTCCTTGGTCACGGGAAGGGGAGGCAAGAGACCCAGTACTTC | CASSPLLGHGKGRQETQYF
. | TRBJ2-2 | TRBV28 | few | TGTGCCAGCTCGCTCGACACCGGGGAGCTGTTTTTT | CASSLDTGELFF
. | TRBJ1-5 | TRBV5-4 | . | TGTGCCAGCAGCTTGGACGGTATTCAGCCCCAGCATTTT | CASSLDGIQPQHF
. | TRBJ2-2 | TRBV27 | . | TGTGCCAGCAGGCCCGCGCTTTATACCGGGGAGCTGTTTTTT | CASRPALYTGELFF
. | TRBJ2-3 | TRBV25-1 | . | TGTGCCAGCAGTCGGTCTGGGGCAAATACGCAGTATTTT | CASSRSGANTQYF
. | TRBJ2-5 | TRBV18 | . | TGTGCCAGCTCATCGCAGGGGATCCAAGAGACCCAGTACTTC | CASSSQGIQETQYF
. | TRBJ2-7 | TRBV5-1 | . | TGCGCCAGCAGCGACATAAACTACGAGCAGTACTTC | CASSDINYEQYF
. | TRBJ1-1 | TRBV6-6 | . | TGTGCCAGCAGTTACGAGGGGATGAACACTGAAGCTTTCTTT | CASSYEGMNTEAFF
. | TRBJ1-2 | TRBV28 | . | TGTGCCAGCAGTTCCGCCAAATCCAGGGACACTGCTAACTATGGCTACACCTTC | CASSSAKSRDTANYGYTF
TRBD1 | TRBJ1-2 | TRBV27 | . | TGTGCCAGCAGTCCAGCAGGTCTGGGGAGGGGACAGGGCTACACCTTC | CASSPAGLGRGQGYTF
. | TRBJ1-2 | TRBV25-1 | once | TGTGCCAGCAGTGAATCGAGAGAAACTAACTATGGCTACACCTTC | CASSESRETNYGYTF
. | TRBJ2-7 | TRBV28 | . | TGTGCCAGCAGCCCACTAAATGGGAGCCCATCCTACGAGCAGTACTTC | CASSPLNGSPSYEQYF
. | TRBJ2-3 | TRBV7-2 | . | TGTGCCAGCAGCTCCCAAACTACCCCATGGTTCACAGATACGCAGTATTTT | CASSSQTTPWFTDTQYF
. | TRBJ2-5 | TRBV5-1 | . | TGCGCCAGCAGCTTGGAGGGTGGGTATCAAGAGACCCAGTACTTC | CASSLEGGYQETQYF
TRBD1 | TRBJ2-3 | TRBV29-1 | . | TGCAGCGTTGGGTGGACAGGAGGAGGAGATACGCAGTATTTT | CSVGWTGGGDTQYF
. | TRBJ2-4 | TRBV27 | . | TGTGCCAGCAGTTTGATGGGGGGAAAGAACATTCAGTACTTC | CASSLMGGKNIQYF
TRBD2 | TRBJ2-5 | TRBV5-6 | . | TGTGCCAGCAGCACTACTAGCGGGGTTCAAGAGACCCAGTACTTC | CASSTTSGVQETQYF
. | TRBJ1-1 | TRBV6-1 | . | TGTGCCAGCAGTGAAATACAAGCTTTCTTT | CASSEIQAFF
. | TRBJ2-3 | TRBV4-1 | . | TGCGCCAGCAACCACCCCCCCAGCACAGATACGCAGTATTTT | CASNHPPSTDTQYF
TRBD1 | TRBJ1-5 | TRBV6-6 | . | TGTGCCAGCGGTTGGCAGGGGGATAGCAATCAGCCCCAGCATTTT | CASGWQGDSNQPQHF
TRBD2 | TRBJ2-1 | TRBV18 | . | TGTGCCAGCTCACCACGGGCTAGCGGGAGCCACAATGAGCAGTTCTTC | CASSPRASGSHNEQFF
. | TRBJ1-1 | TRBV18 | . | TGTGCCAGCTCACCAACTCATGCTATGGGGGCAGGGGTGGTAACTGAAGCTTTCTTT | CASSPTHAMGAGVVTEAFF
. | TRBJ1-3 | TRBV19 | once | TGTGCCAGTAGGAAAGGACACACTGACTCTGGAAACACCATATATTTT | CASRKGHTDSGNTIYF
TRBD1 | TRBJ2-4 | TRBV27 | . | TGTGCCAGCAGTTTATCCCCCCAAGGTGGACAGGGCAAAAACATTCAGTACTTC | CASSLSPQGGQGKNIQYF
. | TRBJ2-3 | TRBV5-4 | once | TGTGCCAGCAGCTTGGATCTAGCTAGCACAGATACGCAGTATTTT | CASSLDLASTDTQYF
. | TRBJ2-2 | TRBV28 | . | TGTGCCGTCTACTTGGGACGCCGTGGGCCCGGGGAGCTGTTTTTT | CAVYLGRRGPGELFF
TRBD1 | TRBJ2-2 | TRBV5-5 | . | TGTGCCAGCAGCTTGAGGGCTTCAGGGGGGAACACCGGGGAGCTGTTTTTT | CASSLRASGGNTGELFF
. | TRBJ1-5 | TRBV7-9 | . | TGTGCCACCTCACCCGGCAATAGCAATCAGCCCCAGCATTTT | CATSPGNSNQPQHF
. | TRBJ2-1 | TRBV9 | . | TGTGCCAGCAGCGTAGATGGGGGCTCGTACAATGAGCAGTTCTTC | CASSVDGGSYNEQFF
. | TRBJ2-1 | TRBV7-3 | . | TGTGCCAGCAGCTTACCCAGCAAGAGCAATGAGCAGTTCTTC | CASSLPSKSNEQFF
. | TRBJ2-2 | TRBV28 | . | TGTGCCAGCAGTTTGTTCGTCGGGGAGCTGTTTTTT | CASSLFVGELFF
. | TRBJ2-1 | TRBV19 | . | TGTGCCAGTAGTATAGGAGGGACTGGGGGCTACAATGAGCAGTTCTTC | CASSIGGTGGYNEQFF
. | TRBJ2-7 | TRBV6-1 | . | TGTGCCAGCAGTGAAGGGGGGGTGACATCCTACGAGCAGTACTTC | CASSEGGVTSYEQYF
. | TRBJ2-7 | TRBV2 | . | TGTGCCAGCATCGAAGGGGGCGAGCAGTACTTC | CASIEGGEQYF
. | TRBJ2-1 | TRBV5-1 | . | TGCGCCAGCAGCTTGGCGGGATCCCCTTCCTACAATGAGCAGTTCTTC | CASSLAGSPSYNEQFF
. | TRBJ2-1 | TRBV9 | . | TGTGCCAGCAGCGTCGAAGGTGAGGGGAACAATGAGCAGTTCTTC | CASSVEGEGNNEQFF
. | TRBJ2-7 | TRBV5-1 | . | TGCGCCAGCAGCTTGACGGCCTTTCCCTACGAGCAGTACTTC | CASSLTAFPYEQYF
TRBD1 | TRBJ1-5 | TRBV5-5 | . | TGTGCCAGCAGCTTGTCGACAGGGGGTTACAATCAGCCCCAGCATTTT | CASSLSTGGYNQPQHF
TRBD2 | TRBJ2-2 | TRBV2 | . | TGTGCCAGCTCCGGACTAGCGGGCGGGGAGCTGTTTTTT | CASSGLAGGELFF
. | TRBJ1-1 | TRBV6-5 | . | TGTGCCAGCAGTCCGCGCCGGGGGGCGGACACTGAAGCTTTCTTT | CASSPRRGADTEAFF
TRBD2 | TRBJ2-3 | TRBV2 | . | TGTGCCAGCAGTGAAGCGCGACTAGCGGGAGGAGGAGATACGCAGTATTTT | CASSEARLAGGGDTQYF
. | TRBJ1-3 | TRBV4-1 | . | TGCGCCAGCAGCGATACCAGGCCTGGTCACTCTGGAAACACCATATATTTT | CASSDTRPGHSGNTIYF
TRBD1 | TRBJ2-7 | TRBV2 | . | TGTGCCAGCAGAGTGACAGGGTACGACTACGAGCAGTACTTC | CASRVTGYDYEQYF
. | TRBJ2-7 | TRBV6-5 | . | TGTGCCACCTATAGCGGGACAGTGTACGAGCAGTACTTC | CATYSGTVYEQYF
. | TRBJ2-1 | TRBV10-2 | . | TGCGCCAGCAGGGGGTGGGACTCCTACAATGAGCAGTTCTTC | CASRGWDSYNEQFF
TRBD2 | TRBJ2-2 | TRBV9 | . | TGTGCCAGCAGCGCCCAACGACTAGCGGGACCCGGGGAGCTGTTTTTT | CASSAQRLAGPGELFF
TRBD2 | TRBJ2-7 | TRBV7-9 | once | TGTGCCAGCAGCTTAGGAAGCGGGACCTCCTACGAGCAGTACTTC | CASSLGSGTSYEQYF
. | TRBJ2-7 | TRBV1 | . | TGCACCAGCAGCCAAAATTTGGGGGACGAGCAGTACTTC | CTSSQNLGDEQYF
TRBD2 | TRBJ2-7 | TRBV5-1 | . | TGCGCCAGCAGCTTGGAGGAGCTAGCGGGGTCCTACGAGCAGTACTTC | CASSLEELAGSYEQYF
. | TRBJ1-5 | TRBV30 | . | TGTGCCTGGATAGAGAACCCCAAAAAGGGGGGGGCGCGGCATTTT | CAWIENPKKGGARHF
. | TRBJ2-7 | TRBV6-5 | few | TGTGCCAGCAGTTACGAGAGGTCCTACGAGCAGTACTTC | CASSYERSYEQYF
. | TRBJ2-1 | TRBV5-1 | . | TGCGCCAGCAGCCGGACTGACAGCACTATTTACAATGAGCAGTTCTTC | CASSRTDSTIYNEQFF
. | TRBJ1-1 | TRBV5-1 | . | TGCGCCAGCGGGGACGGGGGCTGGGGCACTGAAGCTTTCTTT | CASGDGGWGTEAFF
TRBD1 | TRBJ2-7 | TRBV25-1 | . | TGTGCCAGCAGTGAGCTGACGGGACAGGGGGCGTACGAGCAGTACTTC | CASSELTGQGAYEQYF
. | TRBJ2-5 | TRBV5-1 | . | TGCGCCAGCAGCTTGGCCCAAATCGGGGCCACAGAGACCCAGTACTTC | CASSLAQIGATETQYF